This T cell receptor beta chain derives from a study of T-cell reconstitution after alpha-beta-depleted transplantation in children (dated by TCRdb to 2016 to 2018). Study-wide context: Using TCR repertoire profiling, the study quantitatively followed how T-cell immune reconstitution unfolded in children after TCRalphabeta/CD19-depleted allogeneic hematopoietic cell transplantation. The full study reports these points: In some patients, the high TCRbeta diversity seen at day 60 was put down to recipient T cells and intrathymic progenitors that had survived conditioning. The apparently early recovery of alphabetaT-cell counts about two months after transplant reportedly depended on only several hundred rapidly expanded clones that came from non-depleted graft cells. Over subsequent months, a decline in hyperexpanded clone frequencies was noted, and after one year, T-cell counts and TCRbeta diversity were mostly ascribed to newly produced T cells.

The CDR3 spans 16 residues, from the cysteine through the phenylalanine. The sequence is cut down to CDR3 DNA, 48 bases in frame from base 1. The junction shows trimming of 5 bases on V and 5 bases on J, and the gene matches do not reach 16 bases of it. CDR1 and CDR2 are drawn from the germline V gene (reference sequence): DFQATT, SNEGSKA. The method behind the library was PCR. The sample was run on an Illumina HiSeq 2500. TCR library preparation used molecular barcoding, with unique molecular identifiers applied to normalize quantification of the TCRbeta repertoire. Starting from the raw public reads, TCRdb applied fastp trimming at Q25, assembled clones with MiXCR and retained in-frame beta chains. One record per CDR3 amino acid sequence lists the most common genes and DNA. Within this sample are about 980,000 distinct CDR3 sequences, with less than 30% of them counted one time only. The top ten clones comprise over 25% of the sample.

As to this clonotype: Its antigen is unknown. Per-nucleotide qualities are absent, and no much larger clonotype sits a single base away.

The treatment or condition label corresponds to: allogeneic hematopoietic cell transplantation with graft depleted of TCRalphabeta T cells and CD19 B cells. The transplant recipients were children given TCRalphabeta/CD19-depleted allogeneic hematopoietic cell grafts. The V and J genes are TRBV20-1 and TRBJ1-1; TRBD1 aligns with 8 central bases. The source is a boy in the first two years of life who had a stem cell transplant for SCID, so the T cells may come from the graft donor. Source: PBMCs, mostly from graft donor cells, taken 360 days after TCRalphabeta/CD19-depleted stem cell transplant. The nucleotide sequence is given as TGCAGTGCTCTTGTACCACAGACAGGGGTGAGGACTGAAGCTTTCTTT. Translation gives CSALVPQTGVRTEAFF.